Listed below are T cell receptor beta chains from one sample, sequenced in a study of CD8 T cells in ankylosing spondylitis. From the 5' RACE reads, TCRdb called clonotypes with MiXCR, one entry per CDR3 protein. In the table there are some 240,000 distinct CDR3 sequences, more than 20% of which are singletons. Specimen: blood, either unsorted or a sorted T cell fraction (not recorded which). The receptors were sampled from a male donor with ankylosing spondylitis or in good health (not recorded which). CDR3s include the opening cysteine and the closing phenylalanine or tryptophan. A D gene is named only where the DNA matches it firmly. The size of a clone is reported for some rows only, either as once, few or many, or as a class for expanded clones.

TRBV20-1,many,12,NA,TRBJ2-3,CSASPPGDTQYF,TGCAGTGCTAGCCCTCCCGGAGATACGCAGTATTTT
TRBV12-3/TRBV12-4,many,15,NA,TRBJ2-3,CASSLEGRGTDTQYF,TGTGCCAGCAGCCTAGAGGGGCGAGGCACAGATACGCAGTATTTT
TRBV10-3,NA,12,NA,TRBJ1-2,CAISETEYGYTF,TGTGCCATCAGTGAGACTGAGTATGGCTACACCTTC
TRBV12-3/TRBV12-4,many,13,NA,TRBJ1-1,CASSFTRDTEAFF,TGTGCCAGCAGTTTTACCCGAGACACTGAAGCTTTCTTT
TRBV29-1,NA,16,TRBD1,TRBJ2-3,CSVARTGTAPTDTQYF,TGCAGCGTCGCCCGCACAGGGACAGCTCCCACAGATACGCAGTATTTT
TRBV5-5,NA,14,NA,TRBJ2-3,CASSLTGSDDTQYF,TGTGCCAGCAGCTTGACAGGGAGTGACGATACGCAGTATTTT
TRBV24-1,NA,16,NA,TRBJ2-3,CATSDSDSPSTDTQYF,TGTGCCACCAGTGACTCGGACAGCCCTAGCACAGATACGCAGTATTTT
TRBV11-2,once,15,NA,TRBJ2-3,CASSPSQGNTDTQYF,TGTGCCAGCAGCCCTTCTCAGGGAAACACAGATACGCAGTATTTT
TRBV9,NA,11,NA,TRBJ2-2,CASSEPGELFF,TGTGCCAGCAGCGAACCCGGGGAGCTGTTTTTT
TRBV11-2,many,14,TRBD2,TRBJ2-3,CASSLSAGADTQYF,TGTGCCAGCAGCTTGTCGGCGGGGGCAGATACGCAGTATTTT
TRBV5-1,many,14,TRBD2,TRBJ2-4,CASSPELGGNIQYF,TGCGCCAGCAGCCCGGAATTGGGAGGGAACATTCAGTACTTC
TRBV29-1,once,14,TRBD1,TRBJ1-4,CSVESPAGGEKLFF,TGCAGCGTTGAATCCCCCGCAGGGGGTGAAAAACTGTTTTTT
TRBV29-1,few,13,TRBD2,TRBJ2-3,CSVGPGGGDTQYF,TGCAGCGTTGGTCCGGGCGGGGGGGATACGCAGTATTTT
TRBV15,NA,15,NA,TRBJ2-3,CATSRGGDRTDTQYF,TGTGCCACCAGCAGAGGGGGAGATAGGACAGATACGCAGTATTTT
TRBV20-1,NA,14,TRBD1,TRBJ1-2,CSARILDRVAGYTF,TGCAGTGCCAGGATATTGGACAGGGTCGCTGGCTACACCTTC
TRBV10-3,NA,13,NA,TRBJ1-6,CAISVGFNSPLHF,TGTGCCATCAGTGTAGGCTTTAATTCACCCCTCCACTTT
TRBV15,NA,16,NA,TRBJ2-5,CATSLGAAGAVETQYF,TGTGCCACCAGCCTCGGGGCCGCGGGGGCTGTGGAGACCCAGTACTTC
TRBV5-5,few,13,NA,TRBJ2-5,CASSLASRETQYF,TGTGCCAGCAGCTTGGCCTCTAGGGAGACCCAGTACTTC
TRBV7-3,NA,14,NA,TRBJ2-1,CASSLRPGDNEQFF,TGTGCCAGCAGCCTCAGGCCAGGGGACAATGAGCAGTTCTTC
TRBV9,NA,15,NA,TRBJ2-3,CASSVAPNEGDTQYF,TGTGCCAGCAGCGTAGCTCCAAATGAGGGAGATACGCAGTATTTT
TRBV6-1,NA,14,TRBD1,TRBJ2-3,CASGRDREADTQYF,TGTGCCAGCGGACGGGACAGGGAGGCAGATACGCAGTATTTT
TRBV29-1,few,14,NA,TRBJ2-5,CSVEGGRDLETQYF,TGCAGCGTTGAAGGGGGTCGGGACTTGGAGACCCAGTACTTC
TRBV29-1,many,15,TRBD1,TRBJ1-1,CSAQGQLKVNTEAFF,TGCAGCGCCCAGGGACAGCTCAAAGTGAACACTGAAGCTTTCTTT
TRBV6-1,NA,13,TRBD1,TRBJ2-7,CASSQGQLYEQYF,TGTGCCAGCAGTCAGGGACAGCTCTACGAGCAGTACTTC
TRBV12-3/TRBV12-4,NA,14,NA,TRBJ1-3,CASSLRTSGNTIYF,TGTGCCAGCAGTCTACGGACCTCTGGAAACACCATATATTTT
TRBV20-1,NA,15,TRBD1,TRBJ2-2,CSALPGTGATGELFF,TGCAGTGCTTTACCGGGGACAGGGGCCACCGGGGAGCTGTTTTTT
TRBV12-3/TRBV12-4,few,13,NA,TRBJ1-2,CASSRVGYYGYTF,TGTGCCAGCAGTAGGGTCGGTTACTATGGCTACACCTTC
TRBV29-1,many,10,NA,TRBJ1-1,CSVFSTEAFF,TGCAGCGTTTTTAGCACTGAAGCTTTCTTT
TRBV10-2,NA,17,TRBD2,TRBJ2-1,CASSGGWTSGGAWEQFF,TGCGCCAGCAGTGGGGGCTGGACTAGCGGGGGGGCCTGGGAGCAGTTCTTC
TRBV28,once,12,NA,TRBJ2-7,CASSLRNYEQYF,TGTGCCAGCAGTTTGAGGAATTACGAGCAGTACTTC
TRBV12-3/TRBV12-4,NA,12,NA,TRBJ2-7,CASSRVSGEQYF,TGTGCCAGCAGTCGGGTTTCCGGCGAGCAGTACTTC
TRBV20-1,NA,14,TRBD2,TRBJ2-1,CSARLADGLKNQFF,TGCAGTGCCCGCCTAGCGGACGGTCTAAAGAATCAGTTCTTC
TRBV20-1,once,13,NA,TRBJ2-7,CSASMGRGGEQYF,TGCAGTGCTAGTATGGGGAGGGGGGGCGAGCAGTACTTC
TRBV20-1,NA,15,TRBD1,TRBJ2-7,CSAPGTGGLPYEQYF,TGCAGTGCCCCCGGGACAGGGGGCCTCCCCTACGAGCAGTACTTC
TRBV20-1,few,15,TRBD2,TRBJ2-3,CSSAPLTSGADTQYF,TGCAGTTCAGCTCCCCTGACTAGCGGGGCGGATACGCAGTATTTT
TRBV5-1,many,15,NA,TRBJ2-3,CASSQAVSVTDTQYF,TGCGCCAGCAGCCAAGCAGTCTCAGTCACAGATACGCAGTATTTT
TRBV12-3/TRBV12-4,NA,14,TRBD2,TRBJ2-5,CASSFTAGGETQYF,TGTGCCAGCAGTTTTACAGCGGGGGGAGAGACCCAGTACTTC
TRBV7-9,NA,16,TRBD2,TRBJ2-3,CASSSRRLAGGDTQYF,TGTGCCAGCAGCTCCCGGCGGCTAGCGGGAGGAGATACGCAGTATTTT
TRBV12-3/TRBV12-4,many,15,NA,TRBJ2-1,CASSLSGARYNEQFF,TGTGCCAGCAGTTTATCAGGGGCAAGATACAATGAGCAGTTCTTC
TRBV12-3/TRBV12-4,NA,16,TRBD1,TRBJ2-1,CASSREQGNSYNEQFF,TGTGCCAGCAGCCGAGAACAGGGGAACTCCTACAATGAGCAGTTCTTC
TRBV12-3/TRBV12-4,NA,13,TRBD2,TRBJ2-3,CASRSSGGVTQYF,TGTGCCAGCAGGAGCAGCGGGGGTGTTACGCAGTATTTT
TRBV12-3/TRBV12-4,NA,15,TRBD1,TRBJ2-3,CASTLGQGGSDTQYF,TGTGCCAGCACACTCGGACAGGGTGGGTCAGATACGCAGTATTTT
TRBV5-6,NA,15,NA,TRBJ2-5,CASTNWGGAQETQYF,TGTGCCAGCACCAATTGGGGCGGGGCCCAAGAGACCCAGTACTTC
TRBV6-5,NA,14,NA,TRBJ2-2,CASSYSGITGELFF,TGTGCCAGCAGTTACTCGGGGATAACCGGGGAGCTGTTTTTT
TRBV29-1,many,12,NA,TRBJ1-1,CSVLDGDEQAFF,TGCAGCGTTCTAGACGGGGACGAACAAGCTTTCTTT
TRBV10-3,many,13,TRBD2,TRBJ2-5,CAIRTSGQETQYF,TGTGCCATCAGAACTAGCGGCCAAGAGACCCAGTACTTC
TRBV2,many,15,NA,TRBJ2-3,CASSQGGRPLDTQYF,TGTGCCAGCAGCCAAGGAGGCAGGCCTTTAGATACGCAGTATTTT
TRBV29-1,NA,16,NA,TRBJ2-1,CSVEDYRRTAYNEQFF,TGCAGCGTTGAAGATTATAGGCGGACCGCCTACAATGAGCAGTTCTTC
TRBV29-1,many,13,TRBD2,TRBJ2-5,CSARLAAQETQYF,TGCAGCGCTAGACTAGCGGCACAAGAGACCCAGTACTTC
TRBV24-1,NA,17,TRBD2,TRBJ2-1,CATSDFRTSGGDNEQFF,TGTGCCACCAGTGATTTTCGTACTAGCGGGGGAGACAATGAGCAGTTCTTC
TRBV20-1,NA,12,NA,TRBJ2-7,CSAKQGLYEQYF,TGCAGTGCTAAACAGGGCTTGTACGAGCAGTACTTC
TRBV20-1,few,11,NA,TRBJ1-2,CQGWGVRGYTF,TGCCAAGGGTGGGGAGTCCGTGGCTACACCTTC
TRBV10-3,few,14,NA,TRBJ2-7,CAIRNGPGVNEQYF,TGTGCCATCAGGAACGGTCCAGGGGTTAACGAGCAGTACTTC
TRBV2,few,13,TRBD2,TRBJ2-7,CASNRGGRGEQYF,TGTGCCAGCAACCGGGGGGGCCGGGGCGAGCAGTACTTC